This T cell receptor (beta chain) appears in the sequencing data of a study of blood T cell repertoires in COVID-19. Clones were sequenced by immunoSEQ multiplex PCR, and TCRdb holds only the in-frame ones, with some missing. The sample contains roughly 59,000 clones, 70% to 80% of which appear only once. The germline gives CDR1 KGHSH, CDR2 LQKENI. Trimming stripped 3 bases from V and 1 base from J, with 15 bases between. The CDR3 spans 16 residues. The rearrangement uses TRBV18 and TRBJ1-1; D uncertain. The clonotype originates from an elderly man with acute or convalescent COVID-19. Sequencing was performed on peripheral blood. The CDR3 is CASSPSEIERNTEAFF. CDR3 nucleotides: TGTGCCAGCTCACCCTCCGAAATAGAGCGGAACACTGAAGCTTTCTTT.